This note documents a single TCR beta chain sequence. The germline V gene has CDR1 SNHLY and CDR2 FYNNEI. Between the trimmed V and J ends, which lost 4 bases and 4 bases, there was a span of 14 bases. This CDR3 region has 15 residues. The data were obtained in a study of shared clonotypes between healthy human individuals. TCRdb's copy holds only in-frame clones and misses some; the assay was immunoSEQ multiplex PCR. The sample carries 400,000 to 500,000 clones, about 82% recorded once. Sequencing was carried out using PBMCs. The genes are TRBV2 and TRBJ2-1; TRBD1 might be the D (5 bases). This receptor was obtained from a woman aged 40 to 50 in good health. Some clones in this sample may be carry-over from other donors' samples. The CDR3 coding sequence is TGTGCCAGCAGTGTTGTGCAGGGTGGGTACAATGAGCAGTTCTTC. Amino acid sequence: CASSVVQGGYNEQFF.